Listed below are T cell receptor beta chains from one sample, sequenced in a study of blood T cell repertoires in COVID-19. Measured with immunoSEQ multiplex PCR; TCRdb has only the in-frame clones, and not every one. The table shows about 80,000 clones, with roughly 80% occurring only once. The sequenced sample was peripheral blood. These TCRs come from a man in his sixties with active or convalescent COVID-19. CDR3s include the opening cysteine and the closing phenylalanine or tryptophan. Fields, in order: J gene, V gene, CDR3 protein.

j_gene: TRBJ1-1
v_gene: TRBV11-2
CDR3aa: CASSGSGTTSEAFF

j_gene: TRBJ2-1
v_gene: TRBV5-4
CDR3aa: CASSLEGVSYNEQFF

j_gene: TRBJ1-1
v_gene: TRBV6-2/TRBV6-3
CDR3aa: CASSYTEGGTEAFF

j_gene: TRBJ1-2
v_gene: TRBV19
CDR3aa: CASIATAGGRRYGYTF

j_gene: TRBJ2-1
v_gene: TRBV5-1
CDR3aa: CASSLAMTTYNEQFF

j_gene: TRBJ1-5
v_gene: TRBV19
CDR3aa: CASSTGQGAQPQHF

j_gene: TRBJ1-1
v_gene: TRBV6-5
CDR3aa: CASSRDSLNTEAFF

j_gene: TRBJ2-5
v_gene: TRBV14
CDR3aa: CASSHPLAGEKETQYF

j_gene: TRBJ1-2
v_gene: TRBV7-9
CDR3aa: CASSSTGYHYGYTF

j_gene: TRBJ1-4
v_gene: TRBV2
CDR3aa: CASSEGFARGEKLFF

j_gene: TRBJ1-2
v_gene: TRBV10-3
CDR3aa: CAISREEYYGYTF

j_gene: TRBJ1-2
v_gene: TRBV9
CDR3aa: CASSVDGGGGYTF

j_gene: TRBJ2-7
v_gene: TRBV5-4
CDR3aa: CASSLRGGSYEQYF

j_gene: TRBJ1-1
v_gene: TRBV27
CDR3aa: CASSWDMRNTEAFF

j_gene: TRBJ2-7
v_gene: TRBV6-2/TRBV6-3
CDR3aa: CASSYDRTYEQYF

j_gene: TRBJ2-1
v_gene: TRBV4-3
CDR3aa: CASSQKPLGRDSYNEQFF

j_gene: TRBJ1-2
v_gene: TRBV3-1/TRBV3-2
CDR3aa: CASSQTRGTFYGYTF

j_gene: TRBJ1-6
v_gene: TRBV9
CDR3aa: CASSARQVQSPLHF

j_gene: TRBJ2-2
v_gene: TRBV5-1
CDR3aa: CASSFQGNTGELFF

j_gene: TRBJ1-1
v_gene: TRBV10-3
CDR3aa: CAIRDTGVTEAFF

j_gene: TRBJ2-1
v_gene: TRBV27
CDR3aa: CASSLWPPRQGYNEQFF

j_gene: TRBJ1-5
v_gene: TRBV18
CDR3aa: CASSPSGKNSNQPQHF

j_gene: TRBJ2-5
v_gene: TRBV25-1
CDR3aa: CASSELVALQETQYF

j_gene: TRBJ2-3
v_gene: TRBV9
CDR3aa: CASSPSGYGTDTQYF

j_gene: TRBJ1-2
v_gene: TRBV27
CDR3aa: CASTAGRGWGYTF

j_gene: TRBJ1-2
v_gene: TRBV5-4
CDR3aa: CASSLDSGTGGGGYTF

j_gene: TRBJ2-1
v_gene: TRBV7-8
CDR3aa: CASSLVGGGENNEQFF

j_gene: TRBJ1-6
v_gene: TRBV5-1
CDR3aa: CASSFWDRRDSPLHF

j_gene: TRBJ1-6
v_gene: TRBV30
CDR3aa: CAWSEASSYNSPLHF

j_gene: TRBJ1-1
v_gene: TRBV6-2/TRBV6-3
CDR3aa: CASSPYRIGGTEAFF

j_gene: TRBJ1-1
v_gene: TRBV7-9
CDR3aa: CASSPRKLRGHTEAFF

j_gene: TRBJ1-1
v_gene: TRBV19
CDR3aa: CASSMVPDYTEAFF

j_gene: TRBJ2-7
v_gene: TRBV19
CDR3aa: CASSPRRTGGVYEQYF

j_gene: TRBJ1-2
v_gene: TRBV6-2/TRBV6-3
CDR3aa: CASSSGQMRGYGYTF

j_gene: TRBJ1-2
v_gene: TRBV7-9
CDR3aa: CASSLDQYTF

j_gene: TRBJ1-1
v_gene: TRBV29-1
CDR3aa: CSVVHLAANTEAFF

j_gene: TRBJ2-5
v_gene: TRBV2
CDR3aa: CASSESGWQETQYF

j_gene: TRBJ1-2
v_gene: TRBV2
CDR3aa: CASSPGQGNFGGYTF

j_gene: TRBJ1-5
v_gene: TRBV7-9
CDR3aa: CASSLSAGDQPQHF

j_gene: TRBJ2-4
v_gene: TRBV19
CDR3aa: CASMGDRALKNIQYF

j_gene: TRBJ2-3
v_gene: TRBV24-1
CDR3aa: CATSGIQGSTDTQYF

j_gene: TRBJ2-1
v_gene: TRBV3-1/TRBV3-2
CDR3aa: CASSELAGGSNEQFF

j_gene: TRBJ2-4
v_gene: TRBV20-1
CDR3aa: CSASRQSGAKNIQYF

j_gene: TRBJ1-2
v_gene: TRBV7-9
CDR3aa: CASSSGTGGVKYGYTF

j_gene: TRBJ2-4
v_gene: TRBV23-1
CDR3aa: CASSQPAGGENIQYF

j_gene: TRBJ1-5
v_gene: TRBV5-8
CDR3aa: CASSVGQGFTQPQHF

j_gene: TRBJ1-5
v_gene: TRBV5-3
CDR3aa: CARSLRKGTVNQPQHF

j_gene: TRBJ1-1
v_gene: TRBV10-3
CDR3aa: CAISERGRNTEAFF

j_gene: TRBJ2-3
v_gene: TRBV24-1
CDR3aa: CATSSGGGARDTQYF

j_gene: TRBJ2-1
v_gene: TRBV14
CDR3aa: CASPGGAGFF

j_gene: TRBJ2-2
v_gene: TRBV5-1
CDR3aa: CASTGQGNTGELFF